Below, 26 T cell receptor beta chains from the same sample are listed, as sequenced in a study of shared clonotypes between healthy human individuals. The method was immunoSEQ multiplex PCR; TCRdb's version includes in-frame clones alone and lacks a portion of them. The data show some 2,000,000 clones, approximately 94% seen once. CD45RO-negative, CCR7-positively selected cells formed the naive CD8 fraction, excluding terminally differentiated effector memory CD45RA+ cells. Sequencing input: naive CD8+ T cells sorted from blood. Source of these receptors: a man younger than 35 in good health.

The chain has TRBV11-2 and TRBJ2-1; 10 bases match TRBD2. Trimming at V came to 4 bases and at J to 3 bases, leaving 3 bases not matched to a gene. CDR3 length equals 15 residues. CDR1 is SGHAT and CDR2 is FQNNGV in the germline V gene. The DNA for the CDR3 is TGTGCCAGCAGCTCTAGCGGGAGTGGCTACAATGAGCAGTTCTTC. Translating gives CASSSSGSGYNEQFF.

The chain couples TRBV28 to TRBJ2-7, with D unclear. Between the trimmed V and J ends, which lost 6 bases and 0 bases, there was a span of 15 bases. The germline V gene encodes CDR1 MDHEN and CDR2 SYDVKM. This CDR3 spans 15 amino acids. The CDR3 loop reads CASSSTAPSSYEQYF. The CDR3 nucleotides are TGTGCCAGCAGCTCGACGGCCCCGAGCTCCTACGAGCAGTACTTC.

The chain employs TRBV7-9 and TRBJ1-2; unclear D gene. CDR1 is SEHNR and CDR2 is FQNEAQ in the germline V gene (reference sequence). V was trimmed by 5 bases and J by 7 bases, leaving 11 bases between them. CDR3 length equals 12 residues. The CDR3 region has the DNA TGTGCCAGCAGCCCGGCCTCGCTTGGCTACACCTTC. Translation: CASSPASLGYTF.

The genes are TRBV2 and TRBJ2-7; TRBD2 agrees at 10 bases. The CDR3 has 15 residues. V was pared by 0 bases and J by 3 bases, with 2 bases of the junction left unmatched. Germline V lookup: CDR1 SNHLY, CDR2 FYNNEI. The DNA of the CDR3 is TGTGCCAGCAGTGAAGCGGGACTAGCGAACTACGAGCAGTACTTC. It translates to CASSEAGLANYEQYF.

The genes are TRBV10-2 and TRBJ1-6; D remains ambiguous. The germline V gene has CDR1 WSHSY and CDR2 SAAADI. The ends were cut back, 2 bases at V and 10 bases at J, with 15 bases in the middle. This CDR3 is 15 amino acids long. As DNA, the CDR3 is TGCGCCAGCAGTGAGGGTATTGGAGCACACTCACCCCTCCACTTT. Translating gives CASSEGIGAHSPLHF.

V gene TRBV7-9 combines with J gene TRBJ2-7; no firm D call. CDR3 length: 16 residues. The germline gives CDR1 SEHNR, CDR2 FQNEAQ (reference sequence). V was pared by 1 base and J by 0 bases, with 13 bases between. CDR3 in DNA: TGTGCCAGCAGCTTAGAGGGATTTGTGAGCTCCTACGAGCAGTACTTC. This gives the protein CASSLEGFVSSYEQYF. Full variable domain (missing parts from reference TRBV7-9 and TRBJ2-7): DTGVSQNPRHKITKRGQNVTFRCDPISEHNRLYWYRQTLGQGPEFLTYFQNEAQLEKSRLLSDRFSAERPKGSFSTLEIQRTEQGDSAMYLCASSLEGFVSSYEQYFGPGTRLTVT.

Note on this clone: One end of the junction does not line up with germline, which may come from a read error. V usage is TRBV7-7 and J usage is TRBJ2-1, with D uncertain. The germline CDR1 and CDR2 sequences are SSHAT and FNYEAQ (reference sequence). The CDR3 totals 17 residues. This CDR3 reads CASSLITGDCEVDEQFF. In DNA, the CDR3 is TGTGCTAGCAGCTTAATCACCGGAGACTGCGAAGTTGATGAGCAGTTCTTC.

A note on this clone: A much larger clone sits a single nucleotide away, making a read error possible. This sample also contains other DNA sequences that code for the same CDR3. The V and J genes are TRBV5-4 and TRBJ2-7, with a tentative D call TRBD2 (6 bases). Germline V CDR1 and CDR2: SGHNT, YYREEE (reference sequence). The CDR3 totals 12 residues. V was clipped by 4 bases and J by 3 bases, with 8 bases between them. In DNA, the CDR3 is TGTGCCAGCAGCCTGGGGGGCTACGAGCAGTACTTC. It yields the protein CASSLGGYEQYF.

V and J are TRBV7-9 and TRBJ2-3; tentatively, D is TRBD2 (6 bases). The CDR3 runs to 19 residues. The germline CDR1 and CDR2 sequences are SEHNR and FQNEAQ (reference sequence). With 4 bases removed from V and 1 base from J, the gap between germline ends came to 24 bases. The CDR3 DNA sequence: TGTGCCAGCAGCTCTAGGCAGTTAGGGACTGGGGCTGGCACAGATACGCAGTATTTT. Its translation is CASSSRQLGTGAGTDTQYF. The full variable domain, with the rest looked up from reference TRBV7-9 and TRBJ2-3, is DTGVSQNPRHKITKRGQNVTFRCDPISEHNRLYWYRQTLGQGPEFLTYFQNEAQLEKSRLLSDRFSAERPKGSFSTLEIQRTEQGDSAMYLCASSSRQLGTGAGTDTQYFGPGTRLTVL.

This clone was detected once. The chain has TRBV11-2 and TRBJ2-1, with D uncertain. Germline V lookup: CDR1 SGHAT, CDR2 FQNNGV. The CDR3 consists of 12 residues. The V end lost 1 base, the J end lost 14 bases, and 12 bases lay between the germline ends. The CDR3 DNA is TGTGCCAGCAGCTTAGCTGGCAACGAGGAGTTCTTC. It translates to CASSLAGNEEFF. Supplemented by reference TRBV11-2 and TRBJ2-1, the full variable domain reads EAGVAQSPRYKIIEKRQSVAFWCNPISGHATLYWYQQILGQGPKLLIQFQNNGVVDDSQLPKDRFSAERLKGVDSTLKIQPAKLEDSAVYLCASSLAGNEEFFGPGTRLTVL.

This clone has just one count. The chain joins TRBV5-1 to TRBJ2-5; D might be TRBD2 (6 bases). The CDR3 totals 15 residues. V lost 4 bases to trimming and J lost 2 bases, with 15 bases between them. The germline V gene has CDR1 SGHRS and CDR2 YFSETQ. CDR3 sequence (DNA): TGCGCCAGCAGCGGGACTTTTGAGTTACAAGAGACCCAGTACTTC. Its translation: CASSGTFELQETQYF.

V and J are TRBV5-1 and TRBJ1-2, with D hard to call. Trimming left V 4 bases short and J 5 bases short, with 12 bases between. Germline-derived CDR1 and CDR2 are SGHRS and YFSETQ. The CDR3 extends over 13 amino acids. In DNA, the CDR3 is TGCGCCAGCAGCCCCCCGGCGGATTATGGCTACACCTTC. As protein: CASSPPADYGYTF.

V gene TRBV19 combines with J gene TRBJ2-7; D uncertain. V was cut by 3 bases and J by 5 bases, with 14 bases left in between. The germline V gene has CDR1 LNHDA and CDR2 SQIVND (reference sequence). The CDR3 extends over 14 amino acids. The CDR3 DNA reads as TGTGCCAGTAGTATTGATGTCGCTGCGAACGAGCAGTACTTC. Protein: CASSIDVAANEQYF.

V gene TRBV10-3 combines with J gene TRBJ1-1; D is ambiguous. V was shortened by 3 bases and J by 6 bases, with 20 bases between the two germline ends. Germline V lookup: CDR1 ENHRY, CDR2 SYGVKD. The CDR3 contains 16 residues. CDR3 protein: CAISDLGVSDSAEAFF. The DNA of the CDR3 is TGTGCCATCAGTGATCTCGGGGTTTCGGACTCGGCTGAAGCTTTCTTT.

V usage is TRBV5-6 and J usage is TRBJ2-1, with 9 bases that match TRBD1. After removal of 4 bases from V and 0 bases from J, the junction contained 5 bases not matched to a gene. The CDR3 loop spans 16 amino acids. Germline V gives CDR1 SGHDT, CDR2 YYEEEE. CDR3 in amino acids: CASSTQTGGSYNEQFF. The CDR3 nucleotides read TGTGCCAGCAGCACTCAGACAGGGGGCTCCTACAATGAGCAGTTCTTC.

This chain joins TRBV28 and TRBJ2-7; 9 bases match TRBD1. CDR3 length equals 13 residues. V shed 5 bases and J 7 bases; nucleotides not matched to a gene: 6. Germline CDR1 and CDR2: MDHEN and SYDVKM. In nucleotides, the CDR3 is TGTGCCAGCAGTACACGGACAGGGGATGAGCAGTACTTC. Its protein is CASSTRTGDEQYF.

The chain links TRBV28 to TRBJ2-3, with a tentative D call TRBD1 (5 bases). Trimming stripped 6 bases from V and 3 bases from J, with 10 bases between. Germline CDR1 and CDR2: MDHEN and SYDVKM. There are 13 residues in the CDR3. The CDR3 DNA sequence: TGTGCCAGCAGCCAGGGTGTGACAGATACGCAGTATTTT. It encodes CASSQGVTDTQYF.

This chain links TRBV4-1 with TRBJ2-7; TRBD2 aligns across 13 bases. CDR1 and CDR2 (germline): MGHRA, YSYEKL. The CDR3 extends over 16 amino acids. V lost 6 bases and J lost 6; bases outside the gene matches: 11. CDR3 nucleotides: TGCGCCAGCAGGCATACACTAGCGGGGGGGCCTGGCGAGCAGTACTTC. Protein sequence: CASRHTLAGGPGEQYF.

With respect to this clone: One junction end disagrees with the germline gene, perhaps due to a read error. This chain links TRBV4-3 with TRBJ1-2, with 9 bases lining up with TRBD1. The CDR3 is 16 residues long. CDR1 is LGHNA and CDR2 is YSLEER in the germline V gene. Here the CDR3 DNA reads TGCACCAGCAGCCAACTAGGGACAGGGAATTACTATGGCTACACCTTC. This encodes CTSSQLGTGNYYGYTF.

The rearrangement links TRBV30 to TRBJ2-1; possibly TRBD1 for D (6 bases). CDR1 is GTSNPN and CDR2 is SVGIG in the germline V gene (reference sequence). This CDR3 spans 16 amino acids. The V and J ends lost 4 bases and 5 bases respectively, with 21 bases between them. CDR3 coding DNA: TGTGCCTGGACCTCGATCGGGCACTCAGGGGACAATGAGCAGTTCTTC. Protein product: CAWTSIGHSGDNEQFF.

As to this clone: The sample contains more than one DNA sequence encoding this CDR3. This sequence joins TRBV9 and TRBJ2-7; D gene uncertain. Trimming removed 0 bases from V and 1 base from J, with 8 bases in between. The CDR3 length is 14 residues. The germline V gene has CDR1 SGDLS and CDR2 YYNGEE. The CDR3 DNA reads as TGTGCCAGCAGCGTAGGCGTCAGTTCCTACGAGCAGTACTTC. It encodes CASSVGVSSYEQYF.

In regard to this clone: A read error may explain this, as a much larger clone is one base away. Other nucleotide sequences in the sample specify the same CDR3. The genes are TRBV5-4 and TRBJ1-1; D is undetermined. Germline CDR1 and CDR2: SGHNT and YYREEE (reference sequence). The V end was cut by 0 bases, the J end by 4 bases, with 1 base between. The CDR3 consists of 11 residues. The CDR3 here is CASSLATEAFF. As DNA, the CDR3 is TGTGCCAGCAGCTTGGCCACTGAAGCTTTCTTT.

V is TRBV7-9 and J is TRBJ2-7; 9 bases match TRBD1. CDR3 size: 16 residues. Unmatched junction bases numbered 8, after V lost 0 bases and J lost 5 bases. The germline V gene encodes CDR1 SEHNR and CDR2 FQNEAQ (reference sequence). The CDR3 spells CASSLALSGTGNEQYF. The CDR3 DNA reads TGTGCCAGCAGCTTAGCGCTAAGCGGGACAGGGAACGAGCAGTACTTC.

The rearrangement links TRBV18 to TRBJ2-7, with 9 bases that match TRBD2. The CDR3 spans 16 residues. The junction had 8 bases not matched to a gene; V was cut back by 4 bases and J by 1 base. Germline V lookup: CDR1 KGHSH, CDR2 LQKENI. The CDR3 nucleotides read TGTGCCAGCTCACGAGCGGGAGGTTTGGATTCCTACGAGCAGTACTTC. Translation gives CASSRAGGLDSYEQYF.

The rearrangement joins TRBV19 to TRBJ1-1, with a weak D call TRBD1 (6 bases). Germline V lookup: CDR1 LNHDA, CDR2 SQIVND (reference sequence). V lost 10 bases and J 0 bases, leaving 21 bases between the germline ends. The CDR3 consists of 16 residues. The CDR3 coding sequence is TGTGCCACCACGACTCCGGGACAACCTTTGAACACTGAAGCTTTCTTT. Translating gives CATTTPGQPLNTEAFF.

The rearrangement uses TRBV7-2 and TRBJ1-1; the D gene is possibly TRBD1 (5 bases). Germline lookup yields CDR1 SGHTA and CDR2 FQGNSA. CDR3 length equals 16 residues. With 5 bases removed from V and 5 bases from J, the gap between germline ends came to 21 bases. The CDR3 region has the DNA TGTGCCAGCAGCCACGGCCTAGAGGGACGCTGGACTGAAGCTTTCTTT. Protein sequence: CASSHGLEGRWTEAFF. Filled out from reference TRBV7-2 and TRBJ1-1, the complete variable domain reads GAGVSQSPSNKVTEKGKDVELRCDPISGHTALYWYRQSLGQGLEFLIYFQGNSAPDKSGLPSDRFSAERTGGSVSTLTIQRTQQEDSAVYLCASSHGLEGRWTEAFFGQGTRLTVV.